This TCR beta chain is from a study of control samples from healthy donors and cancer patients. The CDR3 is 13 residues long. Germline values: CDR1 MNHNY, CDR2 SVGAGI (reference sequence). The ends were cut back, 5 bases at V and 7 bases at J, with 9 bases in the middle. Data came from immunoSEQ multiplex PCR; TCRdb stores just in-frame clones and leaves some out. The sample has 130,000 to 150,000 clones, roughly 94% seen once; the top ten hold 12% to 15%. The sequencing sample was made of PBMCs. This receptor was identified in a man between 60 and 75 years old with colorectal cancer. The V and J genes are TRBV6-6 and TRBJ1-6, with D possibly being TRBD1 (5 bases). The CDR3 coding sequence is TGTGCCAGCAGTACGGGGGAGAATTCACCCCTCCACTTT. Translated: CASSTGENSPLHF.